This T cell receptor beta chain comes out of a study of blood T cell repertoires in COVID-19. For the study at large: COVID-19 samples collected from the United States, Italy and Spain covered acute and convalescent phases. T cells, B-cell-depleted T cells, or PBMCs provided the cDNA or gDNA that served as material.

Authors' data handling: Estimates of nucleated cell counts were drawn from the amplification of reference gene primers. Produced via immunoSEQ multiplex PCR; TCRdb's table is partial and in-frame only. V and J calls and clone size are copied from that table; D and trimming were computed from the DNA. The repertoire holds about 150,000 clones, with 90% as singletons. The CDR3 covers 15 residues. Deletions cut 0 bases from V and 3 bases from J, with 12 bases between. Germline V CDR1 and CDR2: SGHAT, FQNNGV. This clonotype was sampled from a man aged 45 to 65 with acute or convalescent COVID-19. The chain has TRBV11-2 and TRBJ2-7; the D gene is possibly TRBD1 (6 bases). The sample consisted of peripheral blood. The CDR3 sequence is CASSLEGAGFYEQYF. The CDR3 nucleotides are TGTGCCAGCAGCTTAGAGGGGGCAGGGTTCTACGAGCAGTACTTC.